Sequencing of this TCR beta chain was carried out in a study of blood T cell repertoires in COVID-19. The repertoire was sequenced with immunoSEQ multiplex PCR; TCRdb's copy has only in-frame clones and lacks some. The repertoire holds around 130,000 clones, 84% seen once, with around 2.4% in the top ten. Living in about two dozen US areas, the participants were between roughly 18 and 95 years of age. The sample taken for sequencing was PBMCs or T cells enriched from blood (not recorded which). This clonotype was sampled from a man aged 35-49 years with acute COVID-19.

This chain's CDR3 is CASSRNEGLSYEQYF. CDR3 in DNA: TGTGCCAGTAGTCGAAACGAGGGACTCTCCTACGAGCAGTACTTC. The V call is TRBV19, the J call TRBJ2-7; maybe TRBD2 (6 bases). The CDR3 sequence is 15 residues long. The V and J ends lost 5 bases and 0 bases respectively, with 14 bases between them. In germline, CDR1 is LNHDA, CDR2 SQIVND (reference sequence).